This entry lists 32 T cell receptor beta chains sequenced from one sample in a study of sequential checkpoint blockade in melanoma. Treatment reported: randomized to nivolumab then ipilimumab (arm A) or the reverse (arm B). Clones were sequenced by immunoSEQ multiplex PCR, and TCRdb holds only the in-frame ones, with some missing. Of roughly 9,200 clones in the sample, roughly 24% were seen once. This specimen was tumor tissue (inferred from file names), taken from a patient given nivolumab and ipilimumab in sequence. The receptors originated from a human donor with melanoma.

V gene TRBV23-1 combines with J gene TRBJ2-7; D is possibly TRBD1 (6 bases). TRBV23-1 is sorted into the ORF group, with uncertain function. The V gene lost 6 bases and the J gene lost 7 bases, with 19 bases spanning the gap. The CDR3 runs 14 residues. In DNA, the CDR3 is TGCGCCAGCAGCCAAACAGGGACGGTGGGAGAGCAGTACTTC. This gives the protein CASSQTGTVGEQYF.

The chain employs TRBV12-5 and TRBJ1-3; no clear D gene. CDR3 length: 13 residues. Germline V gene data show CDR1 as LGHNT and CDR2 as FRNRAP. The CDR3 sequence: CASNDHLLNTIYF. CDR3 nucleotide sequence: TGTGCCAGCAATGACCACCTCCTAAACACCATATATTTT.

In this sample, this clone turned up many times. The J gene is TRBJ2-3, the V gene TRBV9, with D perhaps matching TRBD2 (5 bases). The CDR3 has 15 amino acids. Trimming shortened V by 5 bases and J by 1 base, and 14 bases separated the two germline ends. The germline V gene encodes CDR1 SGDLS and CDR2 YYNGEE. CDR3 bases: TGTGCCAGCAGTGCAGAGGGTTCGGGCACAGATACGCAGTATTTT. Protein: CASSAEGSGTDTQYF. The full variable domain, in which reference TRBV9 and TRBJ2-3 provide the parts outside the CDR3, is DSGVTQTPKHLITATGQRVTLRCSPRSGDLSVYWYQQSLDQGLQFLIQYYNGEERAKGNILERFSAQQFPDLHSELNLSSLELGDSALYFCASSAEGSGTDTQYFGPGTRLTVL.

This clone showed up just a few times. The chain has TRBV5-1 and TRBJ2-7; 11 nucleotides align to TRBD2. The CDR3 contains 16 residues. J lost 2 bases, V lost 0 bases, and 4 bases had no gene match. The germline CDR1 and CDR2 sequences are SGHRS and YFSETQ. In nucleotides, the CDR3 is TGCGCCAGCAGCTTGGGGAATAGCGGGGGGGCCTACGAGCAGTACTTC. Translated: CASSLGNSGGAYEQYF.

The rearrangement links TRBV11-3 to TRBJ2-7; the D gene is possibly TRBD1 (8 bases). The germline V gene encodes CDR1 SGHNT and CDR2 YENEEA. The CDR3 is 15 residues long. Trimming left V 3 bases short and J 3 bases short, with 15 bases between. The CDR3 region is CASSLDNRGGYEQYF. The DNA for the CDR3 is TGTGCCAGCAGCTTGGATAACAGGGGGGGCTACGAGCAGTACTTC.

This clone was seen a few times. The rearrangement joins TRBV11-3 to TRBJ2-3; 13 positions match TRBD2. In germline, CDR1 is SGHNT, CDR2 YENEEA. CDR3 length equals 14 residues. The J segment lost 3 bases and the V segment lost 7 bases, leaving 1 base of the junction unmatched. Written as DNA, the CDR3 is TGTGCCAGCATACTAGCGGGGGGGACAGATACGCAGTATTTT. Protein product: CASILAGGTDTQYF.

V is TRBV19 and J is TRBJ1-1, with TRBD1 matching 8 bases. Germline CDR1 reads LNHDA; CDR2 reads SQIVND (reference sequence). The CDR3 contains 16 residues. The V gene end was trimmed by 7 bases and the J gene end by 2 bases; junction bases not matched to a gene: 12. CDR3 sequence: CASIQDRATANTEAFF. CDR3 coding DNA: TGTGCCAGTATCCAGGACAGGGCGACTGCAAACACTGAAGCTTTCTTT.

V and J are TRBV7-7 and TRBJ2-1; possible D gene TRBD2, 5 bases. With 9 bases removed from V and 8 bases from J, the gap between germline ends came to 23 bases. This CDR3 is 15 amino acids long. From germline, CDR1 is SSHAT and CDR2 FNYEAQ (reference sequence). CDR3 DNA sequence: TGTGCCAGTTGCCGGGGTGGGGAAACCTGCGATGAGCAGTTCTTC. Translation gives CASCRGGETCDEQFF.

This clone was counted between two and nine times. The rearrangement links TRBV5-1 to TRBJ2-5; either TRBD1 or TRBD2 may supply D (5 bases each). The length of the CDR3 is 14 residues. Trimming stripped 0 bases from V and 7 bases from J, with 13 bases between. Germline CDR1 is SGHRS and CDR2 is YFSETQ. The CDR3 spells CASSLGVGAGTQYF. In DNA, the CDR3 is TGCGCCAGCAGCTTGGGAGTAGGGGCGGGGACCCAGTACTTC.

The chain links TRBV11-3 to TRBJ2-1, with 8 bases identical to TRBD1. The CDR3 is 15 residues long. The V and J ends lost 1 base and 7 bases, in that order; junction bases with no gene match: 6. Per the germline V gene, CDR1 is SGHNT and CDR2 is YENEEA. The DNA for the CDR3 is TGTGCCAGCAGCTTAGGCCAGGGGGCCCTTAATGAGCAGTTCTTC. Translating it yields CASSLGQGALNEQFF.

The V and J genes are TRBV19 and TRBJ1-5; D may be TRBD1 (5 bases). V lost 4 bases and J 0 bases, leaving 25 bases between the germline ends. From germline, CDR1 is LNHDA and CDR2 SQIVND (reference sequence). This CDR3 region has 20 residues. The CDR3 loop reads CASSSIGATRDPYSNQPQHF. The CDR3 region has the DNA TGTGCCAGTAGTAGTATTGGGGCGACTCGGGATCCTTATAGCAATCAGCCCCAGCATTTT.

The V and J genes are TRBV5-1 and TRBJ2-6; D remains ambiguous. The V and J ends lost 0 bases and 4 bases respectively, with 5 bases between them. The CDR3 has 14 residues. CDR1 and CDR2 from the germline V gene are SGHRS and YFSETQ. CDR3 sequence (DNA): TGCGCCAGCAGCTTGGAACTCGGGGCCAACGTCCTGACTTTC. Its protein product is CASSLELGANVLTF.

This clone has a handful of counts. This chain links TRBV28 with TRBJ1-5, with a weak D call TRBD1 (5 bases). Trimming removed 1 base at V and 0 bases at J, with 13 bases between. CDR1 and CDR2 from the germline V gene are MDHEN and SYDVKM. The CDR3 length is 17 residues. The CDR3 bases are TGTGCCAGCAGTTTATTGCTGCTTAGGGGTAGCAATCAGCCCCAGCATTTT. This gives the protein CASSLLLLRGSNQPQHF.

The V call is TRBV5-1, the J call TRBJ2-7, with 7 bases aligning to TRBD1. Germline-derived CDR1 and CDR2 are SGHRS and YFSETQ. Trimming at V came to 4 bases and at J to 5 bases, leaving 12 bases not matched to a gene. The CDR3 extends over 15 amino acids. Here the CDR3 reads CASSPAQGIRNEQYF. The DNA of the CDR3 is TGCGCCAGCAGCCCAGCACAGGGGATACGCAACGAGCAGTACTTC. The variable domain in full, completed from reference TRBV5-1 and TRBJ2-7, reads KAGVTQTPRYLIKTRGQQVTLSCSPISGHRSVSWYQQTPGQGLQFLFEYFSETQRNKGNFPGRFSGRQFSNSRSEMNVSTLELGDSALYLCASSPAQGIRNEQYFGPGTRLTVT.

The chain combines TRBV25-1 with TRBJ2-1; D is possibly TRBD2 (7 bases). V lost 3 bases and J lost 0, with 12 bases in between. From germline, CDR1 is MGHDK and CDR2 SYGVNS. There are 16 residues in the CDR3. CDR3 coding DNA: TGTGCCAGCAGTGAGGCCGGGGGGCCCTCCTACAATGAGCAGTTCTTC. This codes for CASSEAGGPSYNEQFF.

This clone showed up many times. This chain connects TRBV6-8 to TRBJ2-5, with 13 nucleotides matching TRBD2. V lost 2 bases, J lost 4 bases, and 4 bases stayed unmatched. Germline V gene lookup returns CDR1 MNHGY and CDR2 SAAAGT. This CDR3 contains 16 residues. In DNA form, the CDR3 reads TGTGCCAGCAGTTACCCGACTAGCGGGGGGTTAGAGACCCAGTACTTC. Its translation is CASSYPTSGGLETQYF.

This rearrangement joins TRBV12-2 to TRBJ2-1; TRBD2, the table's D call, was not compared with the DNA. TRBV12-2 corresponds to a pseudogene. The CDR3 sequence is 14 residues long. This CDR3 is CASGGARDDNEQFF. The CDR3 bases are TGTGCCAGTGGCGGGGCTAGGGACGACAATGAGCAGTTCTTC.

This sequence joins TRBV6-8 and TRBJ1-2; D remains unclear. CDR3 length equals 14 residues. The V gene's germline CDR1 is MNHGY and CDR2 SAAAGT. V lost 2 bases to trimming and J lost 1 base, with 8 bases between them. CDR3 coding DNA: TGTGCCAGCAGTTACAACAGCTTTAACTATGGCTACACCTTC. Its translation: CASSYNSFNYGYTF.

The rearrangement uses TRBV11-3 and TRBJ1-2; 7 bases align to TRBD1. CDR3 size: 16 residues. Germline assignment: CDR1 SGHNT and CDR2 YENEEA. V gave up 5 bases and J gave up 4 bases; unmatched junction bases: 13. The CDR3 sequence is CASSLWDSRQAYGYTF. The CDR3, as DNA: TGTGCCAGCAGCCTTTGGGACAGCCGACAGGCCTATGGCTACACCTTC.

This clone was counted between two and nine times. The V and J genes are TRBV7-6 and TRBJ1-2; D is perhaps TRBD1 (5 bases). The germline V and J ends were trimmed by 5 bases and 4 bases, with 17 bases remaining between them. The CDR3 is made up of 15 amino acids. CDR1 is SGHVS, CDR2 FNYEAQ, per germline. CDR3 nucleotides: TGTGCCAGCAGCGGGCCCCAGGGCGCGTTCTATGGCTACACCTTC. This codes for CASSGPQGAFYGYTF.

This clone was counted a few times. The J gene is TRBJ2-3, the V gene TRBV11-3, with 8 nucleotides matching TRBD1. Germline CDR1 is SGHNT and CDR2 is YENEEA. Germline trimming cut 3 bases from V and 2 bases from J; bases unmatched to any gene: 7. This CDR3 has 16 residues. The CDR3 nucleotides are TGTGCCAGCAGCTTGGTCAGGGGGCGACACACAGATACGCAGTATTTT. It encodes CASSLVRGRHTDTQYF.

This chain connects TRBV15 to TRBJ2-2; D gene unclear. The CDR3 spans 15 residues. The germline V gene has CDR1 LNHNV and CDR2 YYDKDF (reference sequence). Trimming removed 0 bases at V and 4 bases at J, with 9 bases between. The CDR3 nucleotides read TGTGCCACCAGCAGAGATCCTACAGTCACCGGGGAGCTGTTTTTT. Amino acids: CATSRDPTVTGELFF.

The rearrangement links TRBV18 to TRBJ2-1, with D possibly being TRBD1 (5 bases). The germline CDR1 and CDR2 sequences are KGHSH and LQKENI. The CDR3 sequence is 14 residues long. V lost 1 base, J lost 5 bases, and 9 bases lay in between. The CDR3 nucleotides are TGTGCCAGCTCACCACAGGGGTCCGACAATGAGCAGTTCTTC. Translated, it gives CASSPQGSDNEQFF. The full variable domain, in which reference TRBV18 and TRBJ2-1 provide the parts outside the CDR3, is NAGVMQNPRHLVRRRGQEARLRCSPMKGHSHVYWYRQLPEEGLKFMVYLQKENIIDESGMPKERFSAEFPKEGPSILRIQQVVRGDSAAYFCASSPQGSDNEQFFGPGTRLTVL.

This clone has at least ten counts. This chain links TRBV11-3 with TRBJ2-4; no firm D call. The CDR3 loop spans 15 amino acids. Germline V gives CDR1 SGHNT, CDR2 YENEEA. V was pared by 5 bases and J by 0 bases, with 11 bases between. The CDR3 DNA reads as TGTGCCAGCAGCCCGACCGCGCTAGCCAAAAACATTCAGTACTTC. Its protein is CASSPTALAKNIQYF.

This clone was counted a few times. This chain connects TRBV28 to TRBJ2-2, with 7 bases aligning to TRBD2. The V and J ends lost 3 bases and 5 bases, in that order; junction bases with no gene match: 21. The V gene's germline CDR1 is MDHEN and CDR2 SYDVKM. The CDR3 is 20 residues long. The CDR3 region is CASSFRTIGEKRGRTGELFF. The CDR3 DNA is TGTGCCAGCAGTTTCAGAACAATAGGGGAGAAGCGGGGCAGGACCGGGGAGCTGTTTTTT.

In its sample, this clone was seen a few times. This chain joins TRBV19 and TRBJ1-1; D gene unclear. Per germline, CDR1 LNHDA and CDR2 SQIVND (reference sequence). This CDR3 region has 12 residues. Trimming removed 5 bases from V and 1 base from J, with 5 bases in between. The CDR3 DNA follows: TGTGCCAGTAGTTCTGGGAACACTGAAGCTTTCTTT. It codes for CASSSGNTEAFF.

This chain uses TRBV23-1 with TRBJ1-1; a weak D match, TRBD1 (5 bases). TRBV23-1 is an open reading frame whose function is uncertain. V was cut by 6 bases and J by 4 bases, with 12 bases left in between. This CDR3 spans 13 amino acids. The CDR3 DNA reads as TGCGCCAGCAGCTTTGGGGGGACCACTGAAGCTTTCTTT. Translated: CASSFGGTTEAFF.

The chain joins TRBV19 to TRBJ2-3; 8 bases fit TRBD1. CDR3 size: 15 residues. From germline, CDR1 is LNHDA and CDR2 SQIVND (reference sequence). J lost 0 bases, V lost 5 bases, and 4 bases had no gene match. CDR3 coding DNA: TGTGCCAGTAGTCTTCGGACAGGGAGCACAGATACGCAGTATTTT. Translation gives CASSLRTGSTDTQYF.

This clone was recorded once. The CDR3 loop is CATSRDPAASYNEQFF. CDR3 in DNA: TGTGCCACCAGCAGAGATCCAGCAGCCTCCTACAATGAGCAGTTCTTC. The genes are TRBV15 and TRBJ2-1; D remains ambiguous. Trimming removed 0 bases from V and 0 bases from J, with 9 bases in between. This CDR3 has 16 amino acids. Germline V CDR1 and CDR2: LNHNV, YYDKDF (reference sequence).

By proportion, this clone is medium-sized. This chain uses TRBV19 with TRBJ2-1, with TRBD2 identical over 7 bases. The germline gives CDR1 LNHDA, CDR2 SQIVND (reference sequence). The CDR3 extends over 15 amino acids. The V gene end was trimmed by 3 bases and the J gene end by 0 bases; junction bases not matched to a gene: 2. CDR3 DNA: TGTGCCAGTAGTATGACGGGAGGCTCCTACAATGAGCAGTTCTTC. This codes for CASSMTGGSYNEQFF.

The V gene is TRBV12-5, the J gene TRBJ1-6; the D is unclear. This CDR3 spans 13 amino acids. The germline V gene has CDR1 LGHNT and CDR2 FRNRAP. CDR3 in amino acids: CASWVGSFSPLHF. The DNA of the CDR3 is TGTGCCTCCTGGGTAGGGTCCTTTTCACCCCTCCACTTT.

This clone occurred a few times. This sequence joins TRBV28 and TRBJ2-1, with a tentative D call TRBD2 (6 bases). Germline V lookup: CDR1 MDHEN, CDR2 SYDVKM. This CDR3 is 15 amino acids long. V was pared by 3 bases and J by 0 bases, with 9 bases between. CDR3 coding DNA: TGTGCCAGCAGTTTTGGCGGGAACTCCTACAATGAGCAGTTCTTC. Translation: CASSFGGNSYNEQFF.